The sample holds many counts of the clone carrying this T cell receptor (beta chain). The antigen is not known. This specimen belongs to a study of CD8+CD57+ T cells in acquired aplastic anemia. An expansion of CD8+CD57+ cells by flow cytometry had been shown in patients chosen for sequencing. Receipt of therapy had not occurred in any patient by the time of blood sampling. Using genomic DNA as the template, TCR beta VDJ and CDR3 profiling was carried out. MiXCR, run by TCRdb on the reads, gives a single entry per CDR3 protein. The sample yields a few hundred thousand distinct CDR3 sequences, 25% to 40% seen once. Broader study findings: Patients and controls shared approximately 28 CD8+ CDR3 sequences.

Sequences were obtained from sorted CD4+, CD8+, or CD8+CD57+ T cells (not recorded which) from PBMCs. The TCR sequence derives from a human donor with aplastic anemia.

This CDR3 reads CASSVGGQSLGGYTF. CDR3 nucleotides: TGTGCCAGCAGCGTAGGAGGACAATCTCTAGGTGGCTACACCTTC. The rearrangement joins TRBV9 to TRBJ1-2, with D maybe TRBD1 (5 bases). Germline V CDR1 and CDR2: SGDLS, YYNGEE. Trimming took 0 bases from V and 7 from J, leaving 16 bases between them. The length of the CDR3 is 15 residues.